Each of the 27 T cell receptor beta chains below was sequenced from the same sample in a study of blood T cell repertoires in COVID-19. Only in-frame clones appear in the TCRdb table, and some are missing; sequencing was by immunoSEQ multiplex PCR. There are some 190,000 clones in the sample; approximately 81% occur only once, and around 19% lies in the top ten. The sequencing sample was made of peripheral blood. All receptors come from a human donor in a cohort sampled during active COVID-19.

The CDR3 here is CASHRVLSQPQHF. The CDR3 DNA is TGTGCCAGCCACAGGGTCTTGAGTCAGCCCCAGCATTTT. The chain employs TRBV2 and TRBJ1-5; D might be TRBD1 (6 bases). This CDR3 is 13 amino acids long. Germline values: CDR1 SNHLY, CDR2 FYNNEI. V was pared by 8 bases and J by 6 bases, with 14 bases between.

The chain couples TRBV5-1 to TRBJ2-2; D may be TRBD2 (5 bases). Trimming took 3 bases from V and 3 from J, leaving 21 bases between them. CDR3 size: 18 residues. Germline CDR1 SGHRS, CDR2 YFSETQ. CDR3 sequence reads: CASSSPLPTDSDTGELFF. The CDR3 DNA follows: TGCGCCAGCAGCTCCCCTTTACCGACGGACTCTGACACCGGGGAGCTGTTTTTT. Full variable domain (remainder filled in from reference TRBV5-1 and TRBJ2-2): KAGVTQTPRYLIKTRGQQVTLSCSPISGHRSVSWYQQTPGQGLQFLFEYFSETQRNKGNFPGRFSGRQFSNSRSEMNVSTLELGDSALYLCASSSPLPTDSDTGELFFGEGSRLTVL.

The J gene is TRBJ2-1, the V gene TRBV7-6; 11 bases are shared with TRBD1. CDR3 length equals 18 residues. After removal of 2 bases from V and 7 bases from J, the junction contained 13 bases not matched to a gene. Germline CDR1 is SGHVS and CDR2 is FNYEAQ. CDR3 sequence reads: CASSLLLGGQGALNEQFF. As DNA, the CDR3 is TGTGCCAGCAGCTTATTGTTAGGAGGACAGGGGGCGTTGAATGAGCAGTTCTTC.

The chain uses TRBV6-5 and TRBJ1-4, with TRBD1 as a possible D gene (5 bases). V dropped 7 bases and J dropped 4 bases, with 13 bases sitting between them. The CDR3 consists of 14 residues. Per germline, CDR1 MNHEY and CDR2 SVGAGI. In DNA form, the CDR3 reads TGTGCCAGCAAAACGGGGACTCTTAATGAAAAACTGTTTTTT. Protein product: CASKTGTLNEKLFF.

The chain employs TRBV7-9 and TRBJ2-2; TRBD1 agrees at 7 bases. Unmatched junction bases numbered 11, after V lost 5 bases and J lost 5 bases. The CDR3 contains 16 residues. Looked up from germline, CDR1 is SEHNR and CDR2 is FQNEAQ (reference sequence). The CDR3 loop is CASSHRGEWGTGELFF. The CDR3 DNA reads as TGTGCCAGCAGCCACAGGGGCGAGTGGGGTACCGGGGAGCTGTTTTTT.

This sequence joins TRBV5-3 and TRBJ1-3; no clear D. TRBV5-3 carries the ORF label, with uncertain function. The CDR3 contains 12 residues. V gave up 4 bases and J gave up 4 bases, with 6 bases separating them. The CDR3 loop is CARSETGNTIYF. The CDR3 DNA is TGTGCCAGAAGCGAAACAGGAAACACCATATATTTT.

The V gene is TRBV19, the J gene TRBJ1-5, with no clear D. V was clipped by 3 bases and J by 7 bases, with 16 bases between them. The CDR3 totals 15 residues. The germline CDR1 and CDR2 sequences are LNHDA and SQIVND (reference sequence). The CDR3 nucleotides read TGTGCCAGTAGTATCAATCCAGGCAGAAGCCAGCCCCAGCATTTT. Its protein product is CASSINPGRSQPQHF.

CDR3 region: CASAGQMRSYEQYF. DNA for the CDR3: TGTGCCAGCGCGGGACAGATGAGATCCTACGAGCAGTACTTC. The chain joins TRBV2 to TRBJ2-7; D might be TRBD1 (7 bases). The CDR3 totals 14 residues. Germline-derived CDR1 and CDR2 are SNHLY and FYNNEI. Between the trimmed V and J ends, which lost 8 bases and 1 base, there was a span of 15 bases. The full variable domain, completed using reference TRBV2 and TRBJ2-7, is EPEVTQTPSHQVTQMGQEVILRCVPISNHLYFYWYRQILGQKVEFLVSFYNNEISEKSEIFDDQFSVERPDGSNFTLKIRSTKLEDSAMYFCASAGQMRSYEQYFGPGTRLTVT.

The CDR3 here is CASSRDSGRGYTF. The CDR3 nucleotides are TGTGCCAGCAGCCGGGACAGCGGGAGGGGCTACACCTTC. The gene calls are TRBV7-9 and TRBJ1-2; the match to TRBD1 covers 7 bases. J gave up 8 bases and V 5 bases, and 8 bases lay outside the gene matches. CDR3 length equals 13 residues. Per germline, CDR1 SEHNR and CDR2 FQNEAQ (reference sequence).

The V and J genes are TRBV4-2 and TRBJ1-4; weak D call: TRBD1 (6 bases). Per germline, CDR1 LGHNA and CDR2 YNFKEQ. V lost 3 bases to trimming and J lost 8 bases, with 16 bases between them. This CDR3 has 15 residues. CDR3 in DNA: TGTGCCAGCAGCCAGGACGACAGGTCGGCGGAAAAACTGTTTTTT. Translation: CASSQDDRSAEKLFF.

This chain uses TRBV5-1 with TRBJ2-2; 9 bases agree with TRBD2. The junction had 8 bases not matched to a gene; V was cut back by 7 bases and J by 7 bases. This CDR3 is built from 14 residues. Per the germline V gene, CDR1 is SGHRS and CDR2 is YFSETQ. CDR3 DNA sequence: TGCGCCAGCGCGCGGGAGGGCCTTCGCGGGGAGCTGTTTTTT. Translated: CASAREGLRGELFF.

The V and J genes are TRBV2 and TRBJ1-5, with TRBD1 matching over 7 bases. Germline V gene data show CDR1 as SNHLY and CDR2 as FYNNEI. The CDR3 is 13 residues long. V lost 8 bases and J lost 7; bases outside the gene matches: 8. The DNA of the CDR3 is TGTGCCAGCTGTTGGGACAGACAACAGCCCCAGCATTTT. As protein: CASCWDRQQPQHF.

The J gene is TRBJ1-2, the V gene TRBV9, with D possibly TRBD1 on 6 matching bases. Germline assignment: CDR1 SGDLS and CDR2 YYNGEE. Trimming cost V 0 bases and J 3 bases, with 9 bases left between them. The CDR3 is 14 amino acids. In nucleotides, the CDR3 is TGTGCCAGCAGCGTAGACTCAGGGGACTATGGCTACACCTTC. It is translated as CASSVDSGDYGYTF.

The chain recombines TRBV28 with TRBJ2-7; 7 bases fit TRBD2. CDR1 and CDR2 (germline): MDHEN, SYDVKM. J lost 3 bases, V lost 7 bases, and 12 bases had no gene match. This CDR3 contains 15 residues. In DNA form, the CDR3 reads TGTGCCAGCAACCCGAGCGGGATCCACCGCTACGAGCAGTACTTC. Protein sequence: CASNPSGIHRYEQYF.

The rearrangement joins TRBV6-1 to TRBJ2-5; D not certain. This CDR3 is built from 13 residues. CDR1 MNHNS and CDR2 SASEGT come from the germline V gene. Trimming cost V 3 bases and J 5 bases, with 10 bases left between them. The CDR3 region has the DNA TGTGCCAGCAGTGATGCGGCTTGGGAGACCCAGTACTTC. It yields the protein CASSDAAWETQYF.

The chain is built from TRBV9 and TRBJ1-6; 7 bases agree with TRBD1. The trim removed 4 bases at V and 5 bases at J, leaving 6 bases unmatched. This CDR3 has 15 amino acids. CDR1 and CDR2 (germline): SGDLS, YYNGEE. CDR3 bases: TGTGCCAGCAGCCCCCAAGGGACAGATAATTCACCCCTCCACTTT. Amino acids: CASSPQGTDNSPLHF.

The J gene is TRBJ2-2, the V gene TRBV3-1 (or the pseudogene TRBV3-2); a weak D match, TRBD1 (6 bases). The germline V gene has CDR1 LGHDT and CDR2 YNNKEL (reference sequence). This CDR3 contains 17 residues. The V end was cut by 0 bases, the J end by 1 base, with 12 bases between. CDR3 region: CASSQDRTVLNTGELFF. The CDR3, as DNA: TGTGCCAGCAGCCAAGATCGGACAGTCCTGAACACCGGGGAGCTGTTTTTT.

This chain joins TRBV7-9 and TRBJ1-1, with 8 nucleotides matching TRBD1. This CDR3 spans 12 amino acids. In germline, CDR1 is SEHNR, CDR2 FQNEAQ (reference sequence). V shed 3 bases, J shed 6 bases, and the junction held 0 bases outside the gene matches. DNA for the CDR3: TGTGCCAGCAGCTTGACAGGGGCTGAAGCTTTCTTT. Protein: CASSLTGAEAFF.

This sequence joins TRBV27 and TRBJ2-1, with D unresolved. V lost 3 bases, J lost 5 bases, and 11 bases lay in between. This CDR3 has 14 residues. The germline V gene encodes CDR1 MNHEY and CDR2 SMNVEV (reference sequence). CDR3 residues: CASSLRYLHNEQFF. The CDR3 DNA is TGTGCCAGCAGTTTGAGGTACTTACACAATGAGCAGTTCTTC.

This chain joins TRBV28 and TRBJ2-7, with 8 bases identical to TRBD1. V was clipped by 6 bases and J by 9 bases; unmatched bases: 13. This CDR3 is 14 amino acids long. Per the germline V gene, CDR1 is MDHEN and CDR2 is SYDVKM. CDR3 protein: CASRPGQVSGGQYF. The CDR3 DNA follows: TGTGCCAGCAGACCGGGACAGGTTTCTGGGGGGCAGTACTTC.

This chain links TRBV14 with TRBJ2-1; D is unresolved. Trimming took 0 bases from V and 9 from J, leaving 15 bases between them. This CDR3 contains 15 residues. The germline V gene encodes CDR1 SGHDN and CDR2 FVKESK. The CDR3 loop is CASSQETGWHSEQFF. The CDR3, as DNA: TGTGCCAGCAGCCAAGAAACGGGTTGGCATAGTGAGCAGTTCTTC.

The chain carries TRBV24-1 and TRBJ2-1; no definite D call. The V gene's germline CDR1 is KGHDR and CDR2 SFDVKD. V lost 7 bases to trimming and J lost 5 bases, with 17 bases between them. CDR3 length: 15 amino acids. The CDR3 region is CATRGARIADNEQFF. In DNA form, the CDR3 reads TGTGCCACCAGAGGAGCGCGGATCGCTGACAATGAGCAGTTCTTC.

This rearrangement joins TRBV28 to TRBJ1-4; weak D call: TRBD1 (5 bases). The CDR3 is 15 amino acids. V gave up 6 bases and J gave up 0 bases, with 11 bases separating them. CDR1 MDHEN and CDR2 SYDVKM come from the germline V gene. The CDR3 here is CASSLRQSTNEKLFF. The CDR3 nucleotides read TGTGCCAGCAGCCTAAGACAGTCAACTAATGAAAAACTGTTTTTT.

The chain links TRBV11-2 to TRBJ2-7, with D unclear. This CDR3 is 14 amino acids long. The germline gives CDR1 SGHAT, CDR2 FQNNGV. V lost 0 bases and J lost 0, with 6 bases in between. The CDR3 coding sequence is TGTGCCAGCAGCTTAGATCCCTACTCCTACGAGCAGTACTTC. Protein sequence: CASSLDPYSYEQYF.

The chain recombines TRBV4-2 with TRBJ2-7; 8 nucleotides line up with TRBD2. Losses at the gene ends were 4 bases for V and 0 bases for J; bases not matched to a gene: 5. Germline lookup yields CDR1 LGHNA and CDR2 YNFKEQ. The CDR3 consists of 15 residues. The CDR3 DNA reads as TGTGCCAGCAGCCCCACTAGCGGTAGCTCCTACGAGCAGTACTTC. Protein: CASSPTSGSSYEQYF.

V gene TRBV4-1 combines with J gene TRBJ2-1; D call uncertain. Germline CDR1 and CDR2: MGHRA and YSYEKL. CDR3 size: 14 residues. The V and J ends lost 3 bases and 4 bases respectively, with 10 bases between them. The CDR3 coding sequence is TGCGCCAGCAGCCAGATGACTGGGTACAATGAGCAGTTCTTC. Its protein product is CASSQMTGYNEQFF.

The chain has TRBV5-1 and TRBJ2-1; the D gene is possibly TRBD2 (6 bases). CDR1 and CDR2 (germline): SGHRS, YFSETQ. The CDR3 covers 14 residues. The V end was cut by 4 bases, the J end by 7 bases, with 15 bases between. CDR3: CASSGGTPGNEQFF. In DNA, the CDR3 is TGCGCCAGCAGCGGCGGGACTCCTGGGAATGAGCAGTTCTTC.